These T cell receptor beta chains were read from a single sample in a study of blood T cells in healthy people across ages. TCRdb re-called the 5' RACE reads through MiXCR, storing one row per CDR3 protein. The sample contains roughly 900,000 distinct CDR3 sequences, 29% of which appear only once. The specimen sequenced was blood. Receptor source: a woman aged 80 or over in good health. CDR3s include the opening cysteine and the closing phenylalanine or tryptophan. Each record gives: clone size, D gene, J gene, V gene, CDR3 protein, CDR3 DNA. A D gene is named only where the DNA matches it firmly. The listing skips clone size in some rows; elsewhere it reads once, few, many or a size class.

abundance: many; d_gene: TRBD1; j_gene: TRBJ1-6; v_gene: TRBV9; CDR3aa: CASSFRDSPSPLHF; CDR3nt: TGTGCCAGCAGTTTCCGGGACAGCCCGTCACCCCTCCACTTT
abundance: .; d_gene: .; j_gene: TRBJ1-3; v_gene: TRBV6-2/TRBV6-3; CDR3aa: CASTPPGNTIYF; CDR3nt: TGTGCCAGCACCCCCCCCGGAAACACCATATATTTT
abundance: .; d_gene: .; j_gene: TRBJ2-1; v_gene: TRBV6-6; CDR3aa: CASRSGWGGRNNEQFF; CDR3nt: TGTGCCAGCAGGTCCGGGTGGGGAGGCCGCAACAATGAGCAGTTCTTC
abundance: few; d_gene: TRBD2; j_gene: TRBJ2-3; v_gene: TRBV28; CDR3aa: CASKPSGLAGVTDTQYF; CDR3nt: TGTGCCAGCAAACCCTCGGGACTAGCGGGGGTCACAGATACGCAGTATTTT
abundance: .; d_gene: .; j_gene: TRBJ1-5; v_gene: TRBV20-1; CDR3aa: CSARGGAYSNQPQHF; CDR3nt: TGCAGTGCACGAGGGGGGGCCTATAGCAATCAGCCCCAGCATTTT
abundance: many; d_gene: TRBD2; j_gene: TRBJ2-5; v_gene: TRBV12-3/TRBV12-4; CDR3aa: CASSLSGVGETQYF; CDR3nt: TGTGCCAGTAGTCTTAGCGGGGTGGGAGAGACCCAGTACTTC
abundance: .; d_gene: TRBD1; j_gene: TRBJ2-1; v_gene: TRBV5-1; CDR3aa: CASSRGQGPNEQFF; CDR3nt: TGCGCCAGCAGCCGAGGACAGGGGCCCAATGAGCAGTTCTTC
abundance: .; d_gene: .; j_gene: TRBJ2-2; v_gene: TRBV5-1; CDR3aa: CASKDILNTGELFF; CDR3nt: TGCGCCAGCAAGGATATACTGAACACCGGGGAGCTGTTTTTT
abundance: many; d_gene: .; j_gene: TRBJ2-7; v_gene: TRBV7-2; CDR3aa: CASSLTVNEQYF; CDR3nt: TGTGCCAGCAGTCTAACAGTAAACGAGCAGTACTTC
abundance: many; d_gene: .; j_gene: TRBJ2-5; v_gene: TRBV25-1; CDR3aa: CASSELIAVQETQYF; CDR3nt: TGTGCCAGCAGTGAATTGATAGCGGTCCAAGAGACCCAGTACTTC
abundance: .; d_gene: .; j_gene: TRBJ2-7; v_gene: TRBV11-3; CDR3aa: CACSSGGPLGIHEQYF; CDR3nt: TGTGCCTGCAGCTCAGGAGGACCCTTGGGGATTCACGAGCAGTACTTC
abundance: many; d_gene: TRBD2; j_gene: TRBJ2-1; v_gene: TRBV4-2; CDR3aa: CASSPLLGLAGAMGQFF; CDR3nt: TGTGCCAGCAGCCCGCTACTCGGACTAGCGGGGGCAATGGGGCAGTTCTTC
abundance: .; d_gene: TRBD1; j_gene: TRBJ1-2; v_gene: TRBV6-1; CDR3aa: CASGQEYYGYTF; CDR3nt: TGTGCCAGCGGACAGGAGTACTATGGCTACACCTTC
abundance: few; d_gene: .; j_gene: TRBJ1-5; v_gene: TRBV28; CDR3aa: CASITGGAYSNQPQHF; CDR3nt: TGTGCCAGCATAACCGGAGGGGCGTATAGCAATCAGCCCCAGCATTTT
abundance: .; d_gene: TRBD2; j_gene: TRBJ2-7; v_gene: TRBV20-1; CDR3aa: CSARTGLAGVLSYEQYF; CDR3nt: TGCAGTGCTAGGACCGGACTAGCGGGGGTACTGTCCTACGAGCAGTACTTC
abundance: few; d_gene: .; j_gene: TRBJ1-3; v_gene: TRBV5-1; CDR3aa: CASSPGGEAGNTIYF; CDR3nt: TGCGCCAGCAGTCCGGGGGGCGAAGCTGGAAACACCATATATTTT
abundance: many; d_gene: TRBD2; j_gene: TRBJ2-3; v_gene: TRBV11-2; CDR3aa: CASSSSYGGSTDTQYF; CDR3nt: TGTGCCAGCAGCTCTTCTTACGGGGGGAGCACAGATACGCAGTATTTT
abundance: many; d_gene: .; j_gene: TRBJ1-4; v_gene: TRBV6-5; CDR3aa: CASSPTGLEKLFF; CDR3nt: TGTGCCAGCAGTCCCACGGGTCTTGAAAAACTGTTTTTT
abundance: many; d_gene: .; j_gene: TRBJ2-7; v_gene: TRBV10-3; CDR3aa: CAISDNQAGFSYEQYF; CDR3nt: TGTGCCATCAGTGATAATCAGGCGGGGTTTAGTTACGAGCAGTACTTC
abundance: few; d_gene: .; j_gene: TRBJ2-7; v_gene: TRBV5-6; CDR3aa: CASSLTGARGEQYF; CDR3nt: TGTGCCAGCAGCCTGACGGGGGCTAGGGGCGAGCAGTACTTC
abundance: many; d_gene: .; j_gene: TRBJ2-7; v_gene: TRBV6-2/TRBV6-3; CDR3aa: CASSYSKRGGNYEQYF; CDR3nt: TGTGCCAGCAGTTACTCGAAGAGGGGGGGGAACTACGAGCAGTACTTC
abundance: .; d_gene: TRBD2; j_gene: TRBJ2-4; v_gene: TRBV2; CDR3aa: CAWGGAKNIQYF; CDR3nt: TGTGCCTGGGGAGGGGCCAAAAACATTCAGTACTTC
abundance: many; d_gene: .; j_gene: TRBJ2-5; v_gene: TRBV6-2/TRBV6-3; CDR3aa: CASSYVGTETQYF; CDR3nt: TGTGCCAGCAGTTACGTGGGTACAGAGACCCAGTACTTC
abundance: few; d_gene: .; j_gene: TRBJ2-7; v_gene: TRBV7-6; CDR3aa: CASSPAPTGNYEQYF; CDR3nt: TGTGCCAGCAGCCCAGCACCGACAGGCAACTACGAGCAGTACTTC
abundance: .; d_gene: .; j_gene: TRBJ2-7; v_gene: TRBV2; CDR3aa: CASSGQLGDEQYF; CDR3nt: TGTGCCAGCAGTGGGCAGCTCGGGGACGAGCAGTACTTC
abundance: once; d_gene: TRBD1; j_gene: TRBJ1-2; v_gene: TRBV9; CDR3aa: CTSSVSDRVGYGYTF; CDR3nt: TGTACCAGCAGCGTTTCGGACAGGGTGGGATATGGCTACACCTTC
abundance: .; d_gene: TRBD2; j_gene: TRBJ2-1; v_gene: TRBV7-9; CDR3aa: CASSARLAGINEQFF; CDR3nt: TGTGCCAGCAGCGCTAGACTAGCGGGGATCAATGAGCAGTTCTTC
abundance: .; d_gene: .; j_gene: TRBJ2-2; v_gene: TRBV9; CDR3aa: CASSVDRGADTGELFF; CDR3nt: TGTGCCAGCAGCGTAGATCGGGGGGCGGACACCGGGGAGCTGTTTTTT
abundance: few; d_gene: .; j_gene: TRBJ1-5; v_gene: TRBV4-1; CDR3aa: CASSQASQVNQPQHF; CDR3nt: TGCGCCAGCAGCCAAGCGTCTCAGGTCAATCAGCCCCAGCATTTT
abundance: many; d_gene: .; j_gene: TRBJ2-7; v_gene: TRBV20-1; CDR3aa: CSASPGVPTYEQYF; CDR3nt: TGCAGTGCGAGCCCGGGGGTCCCCACCTACGAGCAGTACTTC
abundance: .; d_gene: .; j_gene: TRBJ1-2; v_gene: TRBV18; CDR3aa: CASSPGSLGNYGYTF; CDR3nt: TGTGCCAGCTCACCAGGCAGCTTGGGGAACTATGGCTACACCTTC
abundance: .; d_gene: .; j_gene: TRBJ1-2; v_gene: TRBV10-3; CDR3aa: CAISAPLRANYGYTF; CDR3nt: TGTGCCATCAGTGCCCCTCTCAGGGCGAACTATGGCTACACCTTC
abundance: .; d_gene: .; j_gene: TRBJ1-1; v_gene: TRBV29-1; CDR3aa: CSVASTGAGTGAFF; CDR3nt: TGCAGCGTTGCCAGTACGGGGGCGGGCACTGGAGCTTTCTTT
abundance: .; d_gene: .; j_gene: TRBJ1-5; v_gene: TRBV3-1; CDR3aa: CASSQGPYSNQPQHF; CDR3nt: TGTGCCAGCAGCCAGGGCCCTTATAGCAATCAGCCCCAGCATTTT
abundance: many; d_gene: TRBD1; j_gene: TRBJ1-2; v_gene: TRBV20-1; CDR3aa: CSAAPGQGVSYGYTF; CDR3nt: TGCAGTGCCGCCCCGGGGCAGGGGGTTTCCTATGGCTACACCTTC
abundance: many; d_gene: .; j_gene: TRBJ1-5; v_gene: TRBV6-6; CDR3aa: CASSRGTDSNQPQHF; CDR3nt: TGTGCCAGCAGCCGAGGGACGGATAGCAATCAGCCCCAGCATTTT
abundance: many; d_gene: .; j_gene: TRBJ2-7; v_gene: TRBV5-1; CDR3aa: CASSMILGPFSYEQYF; CDR3nt: TGCGCCAGCAGCATGATACTAGGCCCTTTCTCCTACGAGCAGTACTTC
abundance: .; d_gene: .; j_gene: TRBJ1-3; v_gene: TRBV28; CDR3aa: CATRLVNGNTIYF; CDR3nt: TGTGCCACCCGACTCGTTAATGGAAACACCATATATTTT
abundance: few; d_gene: .; j_gene: TRBJ2-1; v_gene: TRBV12-3/TRBV12-4; CDR3aa: CASSLATHYNEQFF; CDR3nt: TGTGCCAGCAGTTTGGCGACCCACTACAATGAGCAGTTCTTC
abundance: few; d_gene: .; j_gene: TRBJ2-3; v_gene: TRBV6-6; CDR3aa: CASSYASTGTQYF; CDR3nt: TGTGCCAGCAGTTACGCTAGCACAGGTACGCAGTATTTT
abundance: .; d_gene: TRBD2; j_gene: TRBJ2-1; v_gene: TRBV4-2; CDR3aa: CASSQDGTNCNEHFF; CDR3nt: TGTGCCAGCAGCCAAGATGGGACTAATTGCAATGAGCATTTCTTC
abundance: few; d_gene: .; j_gene: TRBJ1-5; v_gene: TRBV12-3/TRBV12-4; CDR3aa: CASSLEGCNQPQHF; CDR3nt: TGTGCCAGCAGTTTAGAGGGGTGCAATCAGCCCCAGCATTTT